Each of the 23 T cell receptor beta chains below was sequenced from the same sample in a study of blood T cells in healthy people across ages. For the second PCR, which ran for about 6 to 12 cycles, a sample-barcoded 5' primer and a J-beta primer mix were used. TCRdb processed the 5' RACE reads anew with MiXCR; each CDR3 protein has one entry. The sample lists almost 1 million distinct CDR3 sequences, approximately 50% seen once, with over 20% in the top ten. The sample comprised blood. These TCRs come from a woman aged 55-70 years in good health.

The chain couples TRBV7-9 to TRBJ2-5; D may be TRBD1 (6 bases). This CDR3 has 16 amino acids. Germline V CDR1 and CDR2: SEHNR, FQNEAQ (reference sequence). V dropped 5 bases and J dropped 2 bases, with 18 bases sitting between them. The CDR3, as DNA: TGTGCCAGCAGCCCGGGACAAGGGATCCCTCAAGAGACCCAGTACTTC. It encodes CASSPGQGIPQETQYF.

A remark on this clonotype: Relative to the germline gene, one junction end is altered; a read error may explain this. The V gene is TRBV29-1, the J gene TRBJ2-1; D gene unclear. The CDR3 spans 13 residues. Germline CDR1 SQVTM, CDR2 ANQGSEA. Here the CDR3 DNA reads TGCAGCGCCCGACCAGGAATATACAATGGGCAGTTCTTC. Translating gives CSARPGIYNGQFF.

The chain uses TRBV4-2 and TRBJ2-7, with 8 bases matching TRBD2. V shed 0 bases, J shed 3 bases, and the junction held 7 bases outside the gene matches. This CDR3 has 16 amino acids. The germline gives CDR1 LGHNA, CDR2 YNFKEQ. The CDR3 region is CASSQDLAGLGYEQYF. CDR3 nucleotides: TGTGCCAGCAGCCAAGACTTAGCGGGACTGGGCTACGAGCAGTACTTC.

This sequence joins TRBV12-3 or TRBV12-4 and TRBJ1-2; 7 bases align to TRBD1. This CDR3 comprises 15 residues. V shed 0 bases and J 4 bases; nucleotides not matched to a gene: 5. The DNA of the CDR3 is TGTGCCAGCAGTTTAGCCCCGGGACAGTCCTATGGCTACACCTTC. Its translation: CASSLAPGQSYGYTF.

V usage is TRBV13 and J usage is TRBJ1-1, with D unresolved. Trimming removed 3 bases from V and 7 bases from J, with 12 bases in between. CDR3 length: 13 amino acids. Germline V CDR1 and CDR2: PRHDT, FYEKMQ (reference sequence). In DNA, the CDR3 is TGTGCCAGCAGCTTCCCCGGCCAGATTGAAGCTTTCTTT. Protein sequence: CASSFPGQIEAFF.

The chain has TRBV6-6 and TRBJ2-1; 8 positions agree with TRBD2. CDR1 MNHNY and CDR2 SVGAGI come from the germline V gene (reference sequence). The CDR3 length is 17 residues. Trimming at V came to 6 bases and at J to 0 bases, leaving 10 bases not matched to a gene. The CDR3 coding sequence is TGTGCCAGCAGAAGGATTAGCGGGACCCCCTCCTACAATGAGCAGTTCTTC. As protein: CASRRISGTPSYNEQFF.

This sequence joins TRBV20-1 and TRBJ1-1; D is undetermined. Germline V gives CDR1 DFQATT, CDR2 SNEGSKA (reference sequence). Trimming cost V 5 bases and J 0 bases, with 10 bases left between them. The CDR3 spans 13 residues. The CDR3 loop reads CSAPTAMNTEAFF. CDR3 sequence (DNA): TGCAGTGCTCCCACAGCTATGAACACTGAAGCTTTCTTT.

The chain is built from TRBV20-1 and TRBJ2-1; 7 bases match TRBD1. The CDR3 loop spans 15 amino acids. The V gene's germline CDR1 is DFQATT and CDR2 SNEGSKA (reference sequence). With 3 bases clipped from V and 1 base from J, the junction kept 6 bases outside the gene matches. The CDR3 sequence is CSARAWDSSYNEQFF. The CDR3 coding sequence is TGCAGTGCTAGGGCCTGGGACAGTTCCTACAATGAGCAGTTCTTC.

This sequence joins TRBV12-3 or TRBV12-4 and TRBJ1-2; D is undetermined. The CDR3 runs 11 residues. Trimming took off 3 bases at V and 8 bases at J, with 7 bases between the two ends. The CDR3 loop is CASSFGVGYTF. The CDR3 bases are TGTGCCAGCAGTTTTGGGGTAGGCTACACCTTC.

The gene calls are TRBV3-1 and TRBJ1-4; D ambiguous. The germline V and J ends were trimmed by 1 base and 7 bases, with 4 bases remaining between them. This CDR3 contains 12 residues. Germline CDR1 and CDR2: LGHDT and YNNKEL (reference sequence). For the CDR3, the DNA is TGTGCCAGCAGCCAAGTGGGTGAAAAACTGTTTTTT. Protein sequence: CASSQVGEKLFF.

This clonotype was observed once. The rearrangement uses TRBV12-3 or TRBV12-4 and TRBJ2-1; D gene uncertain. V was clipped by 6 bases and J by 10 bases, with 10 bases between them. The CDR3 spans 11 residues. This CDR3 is CASRDTWEQFF. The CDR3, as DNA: TGTGCCAGCAGAGATACTTGGGAGCAGTTCTTC.

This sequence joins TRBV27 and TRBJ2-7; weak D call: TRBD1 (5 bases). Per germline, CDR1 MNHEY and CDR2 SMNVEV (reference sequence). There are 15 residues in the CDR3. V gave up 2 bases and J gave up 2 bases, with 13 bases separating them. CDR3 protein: CASSLRLDNPYEQYF. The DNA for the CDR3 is TGTGCCAGCAGTTTACGGTTGGACAACCCCTACGAGCAGTACTTC.

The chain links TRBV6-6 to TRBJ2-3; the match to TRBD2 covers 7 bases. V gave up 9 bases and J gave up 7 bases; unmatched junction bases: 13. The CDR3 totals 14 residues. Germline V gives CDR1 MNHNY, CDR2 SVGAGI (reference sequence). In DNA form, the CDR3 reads TGTGCCAGTTCCTTAGCGGGCGGAGGGAATACGCAGTATTTT. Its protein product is CASSLAGGGNTQYF.

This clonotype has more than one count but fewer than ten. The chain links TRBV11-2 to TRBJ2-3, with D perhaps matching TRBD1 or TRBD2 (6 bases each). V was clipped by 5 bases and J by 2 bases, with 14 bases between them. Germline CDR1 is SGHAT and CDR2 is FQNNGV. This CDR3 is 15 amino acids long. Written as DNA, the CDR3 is TGTGCCAGCAGCCTAGGGGGGATCCCCACAGATACGCAGTATTTT. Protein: CASSLGGIPTDTQYF.

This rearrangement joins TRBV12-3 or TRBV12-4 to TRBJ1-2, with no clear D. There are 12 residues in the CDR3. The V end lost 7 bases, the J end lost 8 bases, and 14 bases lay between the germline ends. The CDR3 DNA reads TGTGCCAGCAACTCGGGCGTGGGAGGCTACACCTTC. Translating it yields CASNSGVGGYTF.

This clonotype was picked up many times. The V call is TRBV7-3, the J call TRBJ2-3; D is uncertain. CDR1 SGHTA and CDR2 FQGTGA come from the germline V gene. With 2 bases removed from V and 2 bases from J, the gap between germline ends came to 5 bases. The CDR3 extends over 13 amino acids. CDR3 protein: CASSLPPTDTQYF. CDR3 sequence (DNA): TGTGCCAGCAGCTTACCGCCCACAGATACGCAGTATTTT.

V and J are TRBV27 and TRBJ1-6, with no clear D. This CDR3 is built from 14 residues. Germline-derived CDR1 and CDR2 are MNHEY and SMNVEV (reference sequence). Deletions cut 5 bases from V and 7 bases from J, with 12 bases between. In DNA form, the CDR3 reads TGTGCCAGCAGTCCCTTAAACCGGAATTCACCCCTCCACTTT. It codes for CASSPLNRNSPLHF.

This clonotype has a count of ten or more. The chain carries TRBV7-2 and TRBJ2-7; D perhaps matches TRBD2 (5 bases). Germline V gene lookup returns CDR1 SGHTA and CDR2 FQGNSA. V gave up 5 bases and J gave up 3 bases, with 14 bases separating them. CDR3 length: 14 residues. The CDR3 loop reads CASSPTGLLYEQYF. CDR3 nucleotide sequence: TGTGCCAGCAGCCCCACCGGACTCCTCTACGAGCAGTACTTC.

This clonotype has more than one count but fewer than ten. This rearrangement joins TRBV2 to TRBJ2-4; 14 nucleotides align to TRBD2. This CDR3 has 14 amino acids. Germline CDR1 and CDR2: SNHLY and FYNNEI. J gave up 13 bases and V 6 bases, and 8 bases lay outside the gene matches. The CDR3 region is CASRAGLAGEEQYF. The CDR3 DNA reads TGTGCCAGCAGGGCGGGACTAGCGGGAGAAGAGCAGTACTTC.

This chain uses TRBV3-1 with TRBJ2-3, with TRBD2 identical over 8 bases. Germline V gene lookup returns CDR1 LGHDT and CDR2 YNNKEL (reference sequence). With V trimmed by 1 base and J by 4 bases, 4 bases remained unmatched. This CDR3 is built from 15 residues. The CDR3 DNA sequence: TGTGCCAGCAGCCAAGCGGGAGGGCCCCCAGATACGCAGTATTTT. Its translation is CASSQAGGPPDTQYF.

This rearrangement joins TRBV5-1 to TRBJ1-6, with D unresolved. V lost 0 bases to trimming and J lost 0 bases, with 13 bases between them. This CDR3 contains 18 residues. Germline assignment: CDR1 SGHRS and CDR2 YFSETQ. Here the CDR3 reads CASSLAGGGSSYNSPLHF. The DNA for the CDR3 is TGCGCCAGCAGCTTGGCCGGCGGTGGGAGCTCCTATAATTCACCCCTCCACTTT.

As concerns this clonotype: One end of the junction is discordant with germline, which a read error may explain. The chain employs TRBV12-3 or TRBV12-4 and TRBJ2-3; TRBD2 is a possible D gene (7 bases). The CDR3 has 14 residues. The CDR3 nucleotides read TGTGCCAGCAGTTTAAGGGGGAGGGGGGATACGCGGTATTTT. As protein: CASSLRGRGDTRYF.

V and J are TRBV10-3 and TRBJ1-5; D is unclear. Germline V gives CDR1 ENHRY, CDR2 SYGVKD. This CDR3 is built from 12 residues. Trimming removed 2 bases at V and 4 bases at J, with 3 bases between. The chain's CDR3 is CAISEPNQPQHF. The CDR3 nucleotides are TGTGCCATCAGTGAGCCAAATCAGCCCCAGCATTTT.